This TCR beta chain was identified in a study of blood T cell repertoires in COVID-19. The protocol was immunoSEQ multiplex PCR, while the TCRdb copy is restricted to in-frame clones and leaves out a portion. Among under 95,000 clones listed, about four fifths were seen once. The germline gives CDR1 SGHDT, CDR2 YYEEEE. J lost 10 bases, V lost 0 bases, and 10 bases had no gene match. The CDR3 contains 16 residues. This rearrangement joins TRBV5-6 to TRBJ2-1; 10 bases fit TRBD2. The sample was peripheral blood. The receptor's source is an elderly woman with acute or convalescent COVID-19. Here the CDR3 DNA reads TGTGCCAGCAGCTTGGGGGTTAGGCTAGCGGGGGTCGAGCAGTTCTTC. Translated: CASSLGVRLAGVEQFF.